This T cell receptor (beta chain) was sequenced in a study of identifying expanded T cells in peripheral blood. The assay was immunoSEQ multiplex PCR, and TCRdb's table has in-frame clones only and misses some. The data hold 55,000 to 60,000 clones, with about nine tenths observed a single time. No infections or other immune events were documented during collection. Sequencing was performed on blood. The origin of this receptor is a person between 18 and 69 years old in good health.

The CDR3 protein is CAIRTSGYNEQFF. The DNA for the CDR3 is TGTGCCATCAGGACTAGCGGTTACAATGAGCAGTTCTTC. The chain has TRBV2 and TRBJ2-1, with 10 bases identical to TRBD2. V lost 10 bases, J lost 4 bases, and 4 bases stayed unmatched. CDR3 length equals 13 residues. The germline CDR1 and CDR2 sequences are SNHLY and FYNNEI.